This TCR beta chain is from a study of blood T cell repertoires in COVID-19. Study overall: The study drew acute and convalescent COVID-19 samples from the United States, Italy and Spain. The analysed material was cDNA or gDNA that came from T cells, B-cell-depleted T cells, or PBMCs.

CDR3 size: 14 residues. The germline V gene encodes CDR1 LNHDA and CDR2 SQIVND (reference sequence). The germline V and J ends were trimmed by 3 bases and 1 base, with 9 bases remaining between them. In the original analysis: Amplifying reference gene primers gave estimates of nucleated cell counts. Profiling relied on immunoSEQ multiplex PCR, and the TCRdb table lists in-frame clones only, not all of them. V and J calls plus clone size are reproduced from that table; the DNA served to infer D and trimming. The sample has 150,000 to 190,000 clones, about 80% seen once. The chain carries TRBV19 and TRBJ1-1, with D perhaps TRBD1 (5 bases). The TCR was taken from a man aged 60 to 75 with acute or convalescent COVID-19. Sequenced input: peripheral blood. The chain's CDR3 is CASSIPTENTEAFF. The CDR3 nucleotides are TGTGCCAGTAGTATCCCGACAGAGAACACTGAAGCTTTCTTT.